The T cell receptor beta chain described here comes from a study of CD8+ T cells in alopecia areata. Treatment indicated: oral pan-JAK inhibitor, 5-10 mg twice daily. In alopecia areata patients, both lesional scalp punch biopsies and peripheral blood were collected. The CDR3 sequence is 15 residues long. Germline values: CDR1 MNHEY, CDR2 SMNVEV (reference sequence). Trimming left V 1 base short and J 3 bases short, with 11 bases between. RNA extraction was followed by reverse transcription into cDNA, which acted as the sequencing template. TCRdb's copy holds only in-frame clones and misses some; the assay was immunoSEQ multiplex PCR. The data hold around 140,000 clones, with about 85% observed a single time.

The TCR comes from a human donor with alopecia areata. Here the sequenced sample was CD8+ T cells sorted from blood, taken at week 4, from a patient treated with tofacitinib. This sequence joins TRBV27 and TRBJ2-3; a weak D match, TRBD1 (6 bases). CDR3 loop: CASSLLQQGTDTQYF. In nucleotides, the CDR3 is TGTGCCAGCAGTTTATTACAGCAGGGGACAGATACGCAGTATTTT.